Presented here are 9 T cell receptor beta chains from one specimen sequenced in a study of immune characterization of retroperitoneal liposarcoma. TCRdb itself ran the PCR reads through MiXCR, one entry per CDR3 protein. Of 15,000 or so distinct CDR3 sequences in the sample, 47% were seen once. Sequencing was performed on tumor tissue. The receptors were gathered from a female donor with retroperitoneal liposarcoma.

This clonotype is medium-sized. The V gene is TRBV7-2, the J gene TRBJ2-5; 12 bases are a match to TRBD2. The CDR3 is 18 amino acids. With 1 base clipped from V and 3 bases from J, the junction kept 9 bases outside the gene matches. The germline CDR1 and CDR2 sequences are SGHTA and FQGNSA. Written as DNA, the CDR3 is TGTGCCAGCAGCTTAGGGCCCCCTAGCGGGAGGGCCGAAGAGACCCAGTACTTC. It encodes CASSLGPPSGRAEETQYF.

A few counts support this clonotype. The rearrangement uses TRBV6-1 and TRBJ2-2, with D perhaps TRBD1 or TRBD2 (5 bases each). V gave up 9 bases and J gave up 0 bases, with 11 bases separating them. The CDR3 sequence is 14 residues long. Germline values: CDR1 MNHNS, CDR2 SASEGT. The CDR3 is CASRDGPNTGELFF. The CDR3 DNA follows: TGTGCCAGTCGGGACGGACCGAACACCGGGGAGCTGTTTTTT.

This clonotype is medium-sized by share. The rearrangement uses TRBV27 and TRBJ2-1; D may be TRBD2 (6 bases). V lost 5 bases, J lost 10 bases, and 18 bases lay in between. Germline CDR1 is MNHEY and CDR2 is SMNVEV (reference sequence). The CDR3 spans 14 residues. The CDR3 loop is CASSVRGKEYEQFF. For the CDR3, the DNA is TGTGCCAGCAGTGTACGGGGGAAGGAGTACGAGCAGTTCTTC.

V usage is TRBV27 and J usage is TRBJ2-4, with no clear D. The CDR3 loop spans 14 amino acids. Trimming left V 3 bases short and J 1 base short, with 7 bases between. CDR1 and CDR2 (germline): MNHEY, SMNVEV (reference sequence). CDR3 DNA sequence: TGTGCCAGCAGTTTTTCTGGGGCCAAAAACATTCAGTACTTC. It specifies CASSFSGAKNIQYF.

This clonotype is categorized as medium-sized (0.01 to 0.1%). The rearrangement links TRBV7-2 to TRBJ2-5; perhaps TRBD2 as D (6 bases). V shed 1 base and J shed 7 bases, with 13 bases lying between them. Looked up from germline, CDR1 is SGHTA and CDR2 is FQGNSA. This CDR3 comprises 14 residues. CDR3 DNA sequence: TGTGCCAGCAGCTTAGAGGATTGGCGGGGGACCCAGTACTTC. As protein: CASSLEDWRGTQYF.

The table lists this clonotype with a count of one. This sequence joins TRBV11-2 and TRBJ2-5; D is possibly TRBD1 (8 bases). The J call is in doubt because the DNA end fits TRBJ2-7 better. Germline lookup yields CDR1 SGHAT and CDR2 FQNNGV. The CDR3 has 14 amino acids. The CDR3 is CASSKYRGGYEQYF. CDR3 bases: TGTGCCAGCAGCAAATACAGGGGGGGCTACGAGCAGTACTTC.

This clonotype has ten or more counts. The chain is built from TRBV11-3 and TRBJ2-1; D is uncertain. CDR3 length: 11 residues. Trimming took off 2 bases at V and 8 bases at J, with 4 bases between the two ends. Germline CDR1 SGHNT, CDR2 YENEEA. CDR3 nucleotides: TGTGCCAGCAGCTTAACCCATGAGCAGTTCTTC. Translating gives CASSLTHEQFF.

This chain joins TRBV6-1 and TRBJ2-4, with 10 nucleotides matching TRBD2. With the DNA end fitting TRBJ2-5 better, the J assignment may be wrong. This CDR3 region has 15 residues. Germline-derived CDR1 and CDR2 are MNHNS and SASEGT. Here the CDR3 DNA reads TGTGCCAGCAGGGATAGGACTAGCGGTGGAGAGACCCAGTACTTC. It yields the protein CASRDRTSGGETQYF.

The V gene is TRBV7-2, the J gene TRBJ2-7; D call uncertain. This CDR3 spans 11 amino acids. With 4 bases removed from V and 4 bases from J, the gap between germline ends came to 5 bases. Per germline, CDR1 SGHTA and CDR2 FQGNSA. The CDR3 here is CASSSIYEQYF. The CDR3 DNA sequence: TGTGCCAGCAGCTCAATATACGAGCAGTACTTC.